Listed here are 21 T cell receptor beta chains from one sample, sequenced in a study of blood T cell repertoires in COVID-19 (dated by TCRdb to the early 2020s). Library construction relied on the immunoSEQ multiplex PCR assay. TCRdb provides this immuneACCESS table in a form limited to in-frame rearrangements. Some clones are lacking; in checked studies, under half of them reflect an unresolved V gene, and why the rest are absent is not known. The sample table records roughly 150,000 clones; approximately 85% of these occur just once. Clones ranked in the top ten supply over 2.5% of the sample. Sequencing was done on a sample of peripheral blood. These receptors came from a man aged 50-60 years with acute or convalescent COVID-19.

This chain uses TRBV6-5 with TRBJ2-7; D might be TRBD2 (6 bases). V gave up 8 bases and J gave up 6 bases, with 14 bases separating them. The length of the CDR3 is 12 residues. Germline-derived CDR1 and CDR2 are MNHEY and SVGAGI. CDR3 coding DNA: TGTGCCAGCGGTCCCAGCGGGCGCGAGCAGTACTTC. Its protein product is CASGPSGREQYF.

The CDR3 DNA reads TGTGCCAGCAGCTTAATCGGGGTCGACGAGCAGTACTTC. Its protein is CASSLIGVDEQYF. The chain joins TRBV11-2 to TRBJ2-7; a weak D match, TRBD2 (5 bases). CDR1 is SGHAT and CDR2 is FQNNGV in the germline V gene. The CDR3 contains 13 residues. V was cut by 2 bases and J by 5 bases, with 10 bases left in between.

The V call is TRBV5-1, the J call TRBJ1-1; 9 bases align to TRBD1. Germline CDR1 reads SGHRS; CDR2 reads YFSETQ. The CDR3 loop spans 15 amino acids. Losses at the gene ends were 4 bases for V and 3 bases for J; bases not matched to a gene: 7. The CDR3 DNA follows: TGCGCCAGCAGCGGGAGACAGGGGGTCGACACTGAAGCTTTCTTT. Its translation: CASSGRQGVDTEAFF.

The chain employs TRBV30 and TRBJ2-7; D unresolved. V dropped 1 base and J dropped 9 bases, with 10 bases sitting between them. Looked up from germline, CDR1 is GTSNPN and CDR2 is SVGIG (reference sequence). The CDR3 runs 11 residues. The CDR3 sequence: CAWSAGSRQYF. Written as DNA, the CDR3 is TGTGCCTGGAGTGCAGGTTCCCGGCAGTACTTC.

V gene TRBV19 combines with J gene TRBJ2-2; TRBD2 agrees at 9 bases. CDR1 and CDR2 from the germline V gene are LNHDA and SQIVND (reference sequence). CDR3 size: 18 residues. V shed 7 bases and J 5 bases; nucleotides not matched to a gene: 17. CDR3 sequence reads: CASTSPMEASGITGELFF. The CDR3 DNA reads TGTGCCAGTACCTCACCAATGGAGGCTAGCGGGATTACCGGGGAGCTGTTTTTT.

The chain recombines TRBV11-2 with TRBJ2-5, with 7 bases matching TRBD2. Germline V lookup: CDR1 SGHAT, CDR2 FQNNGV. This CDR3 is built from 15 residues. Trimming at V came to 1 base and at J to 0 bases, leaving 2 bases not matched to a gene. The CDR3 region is CASSLGAGDQETQYF. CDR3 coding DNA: TGTGCCAGCAGCTTAGGGGCGGGAGACCAAGAGACCCAGTACTTC.

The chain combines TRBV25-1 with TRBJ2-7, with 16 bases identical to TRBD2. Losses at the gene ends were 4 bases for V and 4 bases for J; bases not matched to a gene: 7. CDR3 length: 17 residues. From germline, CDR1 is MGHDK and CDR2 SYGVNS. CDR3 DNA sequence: TGTGCCAGCAGTGCGCCGGGACTAGCGGGAGGGTTATACGAGCAGTACTTC. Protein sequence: CASSAPGLAGGLYEQYF.

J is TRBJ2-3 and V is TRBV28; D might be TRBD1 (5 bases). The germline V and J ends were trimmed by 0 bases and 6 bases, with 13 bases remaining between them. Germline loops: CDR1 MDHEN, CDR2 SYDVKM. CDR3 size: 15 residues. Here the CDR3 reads CASSLWGRGADTQYF. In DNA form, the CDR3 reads TGTGCCAGCAGTTTATGGGGGCGTGGGGCGGATACGCAGTATTTT.

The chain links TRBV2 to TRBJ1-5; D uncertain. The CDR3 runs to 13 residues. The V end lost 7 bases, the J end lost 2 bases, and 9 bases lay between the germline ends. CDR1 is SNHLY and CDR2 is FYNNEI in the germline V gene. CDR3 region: CASTGRGNQPQHF. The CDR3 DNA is TGTGCCAGCACCGGGCGGGGCAATCAGCCCCAGCATTTT.

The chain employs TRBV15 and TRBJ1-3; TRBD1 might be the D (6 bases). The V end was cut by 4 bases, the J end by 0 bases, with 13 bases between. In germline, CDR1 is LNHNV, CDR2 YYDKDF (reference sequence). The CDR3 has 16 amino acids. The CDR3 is CATSILQGPSGNTIYF. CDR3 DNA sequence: TGTGCCACCAGCATCCTACAGGGACCCTCTGGAAACACCATATATTTT.

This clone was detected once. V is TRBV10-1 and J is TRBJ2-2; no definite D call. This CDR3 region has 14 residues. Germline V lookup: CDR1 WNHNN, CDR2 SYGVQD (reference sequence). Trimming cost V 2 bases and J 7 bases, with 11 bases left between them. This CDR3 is CASSEDSPGGELFF. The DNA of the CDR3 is TGCGCCAGCAGTGAGGACTCTCCGGGCGGGGAGCTGTTTTTT.

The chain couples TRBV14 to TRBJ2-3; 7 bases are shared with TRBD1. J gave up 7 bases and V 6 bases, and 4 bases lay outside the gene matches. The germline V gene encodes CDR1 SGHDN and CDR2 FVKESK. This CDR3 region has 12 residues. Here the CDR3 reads CASSPTGHTQYF. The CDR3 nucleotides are TGTGCCAGCAGTCCGACAGGGCATACGCAGTATTTT.

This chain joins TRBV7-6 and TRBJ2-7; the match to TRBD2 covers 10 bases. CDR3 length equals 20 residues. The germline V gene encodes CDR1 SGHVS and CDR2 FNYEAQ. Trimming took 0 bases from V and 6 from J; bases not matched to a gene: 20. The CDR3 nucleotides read TGTGCCAGCAGCTTAGCGGCGAGAGTAGCGGGAGGACCAAACCCTTTCGAGCAGTACTTC. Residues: CASSLAARVAGGPNPFEQYF. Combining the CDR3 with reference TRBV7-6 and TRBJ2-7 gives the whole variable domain GAGVSQSPRYKVTKRGQDVALRCDPISGHVSLYWYRQALGQGPEFLTYFNYEAQQDKSGLPNDRFSAERPEGSISTLTIQRTEQRDSAMYRCASSLAARVAGGPNPFEQYFGPGTRLTVT.

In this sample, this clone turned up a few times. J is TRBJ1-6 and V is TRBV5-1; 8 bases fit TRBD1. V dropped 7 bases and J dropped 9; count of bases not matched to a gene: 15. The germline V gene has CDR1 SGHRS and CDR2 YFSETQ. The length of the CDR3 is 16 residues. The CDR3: CASATGGDRGGSPLHF. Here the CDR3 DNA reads TGCGCCAGCGCAACGGGGGGAGACAGGGGTGGTTCACCCCTCCACTTT.

Here the CDR3 reads CASSPGGGQYNEQFF. CDR3 DNA sequence: TGTGCCAGCTCACCGGGGGGGGGCCAGTACAATGAGCAGTTCTTC. The rearrangement joins TRBV18 to TRBJ2-1, with D perhaps TRBD2 (7 bases). V was pared by 3 bases and J by 4 bases, with 13 bases between. The CDR3 sequence is 15 residues long. Germline V gives CDR1 KGHSH, CDR2 LQKENI.

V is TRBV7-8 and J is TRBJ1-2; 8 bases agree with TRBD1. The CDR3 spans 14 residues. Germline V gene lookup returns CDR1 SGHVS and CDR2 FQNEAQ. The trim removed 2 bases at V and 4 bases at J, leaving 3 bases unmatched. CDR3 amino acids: CASSLQGASYGYTF. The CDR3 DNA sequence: TGTGCCAGCAGCTTACAGGGGGCGAGCTATGGCTACACCTTC.

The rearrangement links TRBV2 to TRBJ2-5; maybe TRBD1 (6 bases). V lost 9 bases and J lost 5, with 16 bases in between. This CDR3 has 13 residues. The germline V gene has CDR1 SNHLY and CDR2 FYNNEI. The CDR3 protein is CARVGTNSETQYF. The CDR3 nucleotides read TGTGCCAGAGTGGGGACAAACTCGGAGACCCAGTACTTC.

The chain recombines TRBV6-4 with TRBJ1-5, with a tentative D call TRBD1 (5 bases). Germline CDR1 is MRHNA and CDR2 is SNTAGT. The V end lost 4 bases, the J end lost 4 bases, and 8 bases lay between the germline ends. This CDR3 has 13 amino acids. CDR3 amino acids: CASSVGHNQPQHF. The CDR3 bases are TGTGCCAGCAGTGTGGGGCATAATCAGCCCCAGCATTTT.

The CDR3 loop reads CASSKTGGLYEQYF. In nucleotides, the CDR3 is TGTGCCAGCAGCAAAACAGGGGGCCTGTACGAGCAGTACTTC. The chain recombines TRBV13 with TRBJ2-7; TRBD1 aligns across 9 bases. The CDR3 length is 14 residues. V was clipped by 5 bases and J by 4 bases; unmatched bases: 6. Germline V gene data show CDR1 as PRHDT and CDR2 as FYEKMQ (reference sequence).

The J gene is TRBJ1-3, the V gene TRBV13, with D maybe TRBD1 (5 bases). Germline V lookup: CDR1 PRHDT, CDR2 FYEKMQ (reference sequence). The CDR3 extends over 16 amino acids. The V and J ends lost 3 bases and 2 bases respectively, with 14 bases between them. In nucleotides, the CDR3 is TGTGCCAGCAGCTTCGAAGGGGTGAAAACTGGAAACACCATATATTTT. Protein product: CASSFEGVKTGNTIYF.

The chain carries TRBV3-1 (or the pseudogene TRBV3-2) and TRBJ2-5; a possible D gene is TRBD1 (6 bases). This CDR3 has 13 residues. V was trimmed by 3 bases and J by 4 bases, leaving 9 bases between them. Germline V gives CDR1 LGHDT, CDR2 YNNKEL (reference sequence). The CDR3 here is CASSHGGPETQYF. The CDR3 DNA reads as TGTGCCAGCAGCCATGGGGGCCCAGAGACCCAGTACTTC.